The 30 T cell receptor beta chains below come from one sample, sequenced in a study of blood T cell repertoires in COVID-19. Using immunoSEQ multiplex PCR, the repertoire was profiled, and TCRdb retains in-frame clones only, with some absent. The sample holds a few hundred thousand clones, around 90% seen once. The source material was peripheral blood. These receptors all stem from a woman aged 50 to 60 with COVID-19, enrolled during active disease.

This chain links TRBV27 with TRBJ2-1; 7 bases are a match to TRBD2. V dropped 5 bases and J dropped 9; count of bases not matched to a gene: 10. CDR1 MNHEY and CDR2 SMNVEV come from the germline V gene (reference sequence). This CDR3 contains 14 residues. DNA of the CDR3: TGTGCCAGCAGTCTATTGGGGAGGGCCAGTGAGCAGTTCTTC. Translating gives CASSLLGRASEQFF.

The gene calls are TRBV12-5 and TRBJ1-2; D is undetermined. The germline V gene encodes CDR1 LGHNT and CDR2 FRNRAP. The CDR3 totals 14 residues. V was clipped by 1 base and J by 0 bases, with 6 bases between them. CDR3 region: CASGLGTTNYGYTF. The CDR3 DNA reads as TGTGCTAGTGGTTTGGGTACTACTAACTATGGCTACACCTTC. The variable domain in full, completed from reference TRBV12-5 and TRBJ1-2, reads DARVTQTPRHKVTEMGQEVTMRCQPILGHNTVFWYRQTMMQGLELLAYFRNRAPLDDSGMPKDRFSAEMPDATLATLKIQPSEPRDSAVYFCASGLGTTNYGYTFGSGTRLTVV.

CDR3 sequence: CASRRTGGGETQYF. DNA of the CDR3: TGTGCCAGCAGACGAACAGGGGGTGGAGAGACCCAGTACTTC. This chain uses TRBV5-6 with TRBJ2-5, with 8 bases lining up with TRBD1. The CDR3 totals 14 residues. Losses at the gene ends were 5 bases for V and 4 bases for J; bases not matched to a gene: 7. Germline V gene lookup returns CDR1 SGHDT and CDR2 YYEEEE.

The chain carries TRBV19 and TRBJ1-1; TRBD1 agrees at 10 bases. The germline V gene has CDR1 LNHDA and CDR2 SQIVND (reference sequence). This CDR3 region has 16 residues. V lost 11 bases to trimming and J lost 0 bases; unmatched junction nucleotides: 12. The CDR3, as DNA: TGTGCCGCGAGCCCGACAGGGGGCCTCATGAACACTGAAGCTTTCTTT. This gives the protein CAASPTGGLMNTEAFF.

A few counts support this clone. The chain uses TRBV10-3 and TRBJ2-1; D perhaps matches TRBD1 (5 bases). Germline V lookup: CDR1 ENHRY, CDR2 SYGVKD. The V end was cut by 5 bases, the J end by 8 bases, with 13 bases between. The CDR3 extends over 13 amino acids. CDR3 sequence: CAISTLGVDEQFF. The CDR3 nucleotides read TGTGCCATCAGTACCCTAGGGGTCGATGAGCAGTTCTTC.

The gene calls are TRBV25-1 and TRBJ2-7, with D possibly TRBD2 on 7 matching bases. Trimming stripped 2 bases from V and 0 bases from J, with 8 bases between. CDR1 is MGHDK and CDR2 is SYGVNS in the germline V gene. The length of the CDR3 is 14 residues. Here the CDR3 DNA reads TGTGCCAGCAGTGAAGGGGGGGCCTCCTACGAGCAGTACTTC. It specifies CASSEGGASYEQYF.

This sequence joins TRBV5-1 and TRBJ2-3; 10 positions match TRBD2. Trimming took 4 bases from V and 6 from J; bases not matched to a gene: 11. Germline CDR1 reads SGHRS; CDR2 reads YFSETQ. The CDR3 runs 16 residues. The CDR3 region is CASSVGLAAPSDTQYF. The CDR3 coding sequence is TGCGCCAGCAGCGTTGGACTAGCGGCCCCGTCGGATACGCAGTATTTT.

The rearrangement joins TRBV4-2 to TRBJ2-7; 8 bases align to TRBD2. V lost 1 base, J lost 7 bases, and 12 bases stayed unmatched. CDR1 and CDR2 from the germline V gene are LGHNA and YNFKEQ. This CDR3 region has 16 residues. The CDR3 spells CASSQGKGTRSEEQYF. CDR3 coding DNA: TGTGCCAGCAGCCAAGGTAAAGGGACTAGAAGTGAGGAGCAGTACTTC.

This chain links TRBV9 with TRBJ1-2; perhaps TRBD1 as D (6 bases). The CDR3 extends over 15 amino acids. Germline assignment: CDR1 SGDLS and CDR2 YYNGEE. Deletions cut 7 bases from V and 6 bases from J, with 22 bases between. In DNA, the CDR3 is TGTGCCAGCGGACGTAAGGCGAGGGGGGGCGATGGCTACACCTTC. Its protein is CASGRKARGGDGYTF.

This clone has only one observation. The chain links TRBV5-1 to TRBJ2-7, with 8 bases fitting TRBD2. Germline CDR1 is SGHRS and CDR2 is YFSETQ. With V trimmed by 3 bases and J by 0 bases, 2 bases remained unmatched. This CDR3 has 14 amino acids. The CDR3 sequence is CASSSSGSSYEQYF. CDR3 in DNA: TGCGCCAGCAGCTCTAGCGGGTCCTCCTACGAGCAGTACTTC. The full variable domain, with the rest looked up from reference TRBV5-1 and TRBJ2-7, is KAGVTQTPRYLIKTRGQQVTLSCSPISGHRSVSWYQQTPGQGLQFLFEYFSETQRNKGNFPGRFSGRQFSNSRSEMNVSTLELGDSALYLCASSSSGSSYEQYFGPGTRLTVT.

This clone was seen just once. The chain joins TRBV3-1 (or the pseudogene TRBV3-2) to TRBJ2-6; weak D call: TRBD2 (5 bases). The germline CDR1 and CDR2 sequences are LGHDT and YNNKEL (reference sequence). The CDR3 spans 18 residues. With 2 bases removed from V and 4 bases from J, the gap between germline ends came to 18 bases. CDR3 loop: CASSQPYSSSRGANVLTF. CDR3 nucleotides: TGTGCCAGCAGCCAACCGTACTCTAGCAGCAGGGGGGCCAACGTCCTGACTTTC.

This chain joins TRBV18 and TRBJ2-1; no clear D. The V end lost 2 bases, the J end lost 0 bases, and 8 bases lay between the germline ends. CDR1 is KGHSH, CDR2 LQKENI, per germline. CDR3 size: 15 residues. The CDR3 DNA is TGTGCCAGCTCACCATCACAGAGCTCCTACAATGAGCAGTTCTTC. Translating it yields CASSPSQSSYNEQFF.

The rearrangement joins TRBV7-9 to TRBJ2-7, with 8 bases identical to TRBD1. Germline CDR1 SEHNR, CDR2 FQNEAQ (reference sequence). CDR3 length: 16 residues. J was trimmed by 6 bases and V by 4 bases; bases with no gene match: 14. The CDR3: CASSSIRRGQGREQYF. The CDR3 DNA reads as TGTGCCAGCAGCTCTATTCGACGAGGACAGGGCCGCGAGCAGTACTTC.

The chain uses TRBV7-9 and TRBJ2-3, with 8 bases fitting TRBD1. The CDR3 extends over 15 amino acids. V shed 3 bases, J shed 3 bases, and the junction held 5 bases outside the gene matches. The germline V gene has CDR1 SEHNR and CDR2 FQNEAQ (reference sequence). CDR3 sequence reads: CASSFRGLGTDTQYF. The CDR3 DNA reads TGTGCCAGCAGCTTCAGGGGGCTCGGGACAGATACGCAGTATTTT.

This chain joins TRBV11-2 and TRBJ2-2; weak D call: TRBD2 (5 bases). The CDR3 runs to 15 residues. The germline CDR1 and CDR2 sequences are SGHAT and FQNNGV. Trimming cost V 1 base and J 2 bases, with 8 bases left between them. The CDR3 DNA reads TGTGCCAGCAGCTTAGCGGGATTAAACACCGGGGAGCTGTTTTTT. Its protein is CASSLAGLNTGELFF.

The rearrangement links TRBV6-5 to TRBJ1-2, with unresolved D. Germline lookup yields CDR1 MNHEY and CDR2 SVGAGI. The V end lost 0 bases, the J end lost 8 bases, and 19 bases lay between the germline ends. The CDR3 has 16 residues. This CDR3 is CASSYSRDMGRWGYTF. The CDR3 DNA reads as TGTGCCAGCAGTTACTCGAGGGATATGGGCCGTTGGGGCTACACCTTC.

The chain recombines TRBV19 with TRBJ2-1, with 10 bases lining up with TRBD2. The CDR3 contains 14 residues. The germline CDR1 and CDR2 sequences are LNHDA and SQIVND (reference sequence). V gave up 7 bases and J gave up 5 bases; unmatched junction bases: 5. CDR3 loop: CASTTSGRHNEQFF. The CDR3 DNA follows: TGTGCCAGTACGACTAGCGGGCGTCACAATGAGCAGTTCTTC.

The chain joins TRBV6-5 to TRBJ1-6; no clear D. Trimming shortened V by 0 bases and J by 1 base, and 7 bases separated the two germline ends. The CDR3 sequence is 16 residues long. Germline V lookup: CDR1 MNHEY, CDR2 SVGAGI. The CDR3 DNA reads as TGTGCCAGCAGTTACTCGTGGCAGTCCTATAATTCACCCCTCCACTTT. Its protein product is CASSYSWQSYNSPLHF.

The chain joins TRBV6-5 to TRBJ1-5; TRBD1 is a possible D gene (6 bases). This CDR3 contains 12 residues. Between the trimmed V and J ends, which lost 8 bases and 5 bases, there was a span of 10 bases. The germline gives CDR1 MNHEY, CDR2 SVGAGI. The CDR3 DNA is TGTGCCAGCGGGCAGGGGCATCAGCCCCAGCATTTT. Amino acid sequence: CASGQGHQPQHF.

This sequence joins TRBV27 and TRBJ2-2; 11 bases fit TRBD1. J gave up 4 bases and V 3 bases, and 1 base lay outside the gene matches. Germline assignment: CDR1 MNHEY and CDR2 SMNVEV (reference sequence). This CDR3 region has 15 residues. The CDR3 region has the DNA TGTGCCAGCAGTTTGGGGACAGGGGGCACCGGGGAGCTGTTTTTT. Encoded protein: CASSLGTGGTGELFF.

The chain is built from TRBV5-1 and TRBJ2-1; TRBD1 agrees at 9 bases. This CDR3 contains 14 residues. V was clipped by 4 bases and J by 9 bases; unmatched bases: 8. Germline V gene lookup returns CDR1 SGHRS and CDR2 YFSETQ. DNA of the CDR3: TGCGCCAGCAGCCCGGGACAGGGAATTGGTGAGCAGTTCTTC. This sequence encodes CASSPGQGIGEQFF.

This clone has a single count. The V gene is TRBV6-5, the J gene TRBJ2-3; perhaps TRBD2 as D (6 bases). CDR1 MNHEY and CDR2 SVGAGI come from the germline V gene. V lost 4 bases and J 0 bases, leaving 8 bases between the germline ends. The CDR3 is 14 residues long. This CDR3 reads CASSSSGSTDTQYF. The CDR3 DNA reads TGTGCCAGCAGTTCAAGCGGGAGCACAGATACGCAGTATTTT.

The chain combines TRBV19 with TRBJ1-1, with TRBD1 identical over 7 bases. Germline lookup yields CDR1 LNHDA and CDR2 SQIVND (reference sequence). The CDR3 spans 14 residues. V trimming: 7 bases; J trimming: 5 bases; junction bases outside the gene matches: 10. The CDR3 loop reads CASTLTGLGTEAFF. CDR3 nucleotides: TGTGCCAGTACTCTGACAGGGCTGGGAACTGAAGCTTTCTTT.

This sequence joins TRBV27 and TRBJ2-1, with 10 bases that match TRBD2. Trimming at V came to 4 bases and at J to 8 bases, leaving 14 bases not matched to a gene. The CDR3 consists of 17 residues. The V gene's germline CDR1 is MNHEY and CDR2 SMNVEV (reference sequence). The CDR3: CASSSPGAGGPLDEQFF. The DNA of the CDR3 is TGTGCCAGCAGTTCCCCGGGAGCGGGAGGGCCTTTGGATGAGCAGTTCTTC.

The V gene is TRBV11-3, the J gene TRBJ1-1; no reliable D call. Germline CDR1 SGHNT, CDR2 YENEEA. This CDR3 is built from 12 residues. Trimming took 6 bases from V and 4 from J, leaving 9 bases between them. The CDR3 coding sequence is TGTGCCAGCAGTCTCAGGCCCACTGAAGCTTTCTTT. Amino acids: CASSLRPTEAFF.

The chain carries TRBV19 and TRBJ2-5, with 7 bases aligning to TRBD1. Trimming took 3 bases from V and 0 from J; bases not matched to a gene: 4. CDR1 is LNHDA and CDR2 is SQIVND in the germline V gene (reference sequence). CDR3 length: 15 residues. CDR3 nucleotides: TGTGCCAGTAGTATGTGGGACAGATACCAAGAGACCCAGTACTTC. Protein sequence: CASSMWDRYQETQYF.

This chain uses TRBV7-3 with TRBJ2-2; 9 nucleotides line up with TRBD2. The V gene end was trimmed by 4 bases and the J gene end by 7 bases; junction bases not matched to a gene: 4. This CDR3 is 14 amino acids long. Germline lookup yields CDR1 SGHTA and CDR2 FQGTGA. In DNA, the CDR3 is TGTGCCAGCAGCTGGGGACTAGCCGGCGGGGAGCTGTTTTTT. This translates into CASSWGLAGGELFF.

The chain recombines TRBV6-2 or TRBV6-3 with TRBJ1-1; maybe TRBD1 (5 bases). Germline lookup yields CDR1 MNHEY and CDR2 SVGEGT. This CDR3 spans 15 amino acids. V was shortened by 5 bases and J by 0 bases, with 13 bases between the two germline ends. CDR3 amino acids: CASSRPTGMNTEAFF. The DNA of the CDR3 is TGTGCCAGCAGTCGCCCCACAGGCATGAACACTGAAGCTTTCTTT.

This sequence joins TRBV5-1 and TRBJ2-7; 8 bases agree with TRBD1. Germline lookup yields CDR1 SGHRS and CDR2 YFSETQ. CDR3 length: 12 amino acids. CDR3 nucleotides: TGCGCGTCGACAGGGGACTCCTACGAGCAGTACTTC. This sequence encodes CASTGDSYEQYF.

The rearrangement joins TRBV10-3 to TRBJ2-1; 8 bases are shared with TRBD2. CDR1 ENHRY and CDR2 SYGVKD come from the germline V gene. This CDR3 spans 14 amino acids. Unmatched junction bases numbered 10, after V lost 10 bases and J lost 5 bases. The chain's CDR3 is CATRGSGDHNEQFF. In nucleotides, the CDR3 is TGTGCCACCCGGGGTAGCGGGGACCACAATGAGCAGTTCTTC.